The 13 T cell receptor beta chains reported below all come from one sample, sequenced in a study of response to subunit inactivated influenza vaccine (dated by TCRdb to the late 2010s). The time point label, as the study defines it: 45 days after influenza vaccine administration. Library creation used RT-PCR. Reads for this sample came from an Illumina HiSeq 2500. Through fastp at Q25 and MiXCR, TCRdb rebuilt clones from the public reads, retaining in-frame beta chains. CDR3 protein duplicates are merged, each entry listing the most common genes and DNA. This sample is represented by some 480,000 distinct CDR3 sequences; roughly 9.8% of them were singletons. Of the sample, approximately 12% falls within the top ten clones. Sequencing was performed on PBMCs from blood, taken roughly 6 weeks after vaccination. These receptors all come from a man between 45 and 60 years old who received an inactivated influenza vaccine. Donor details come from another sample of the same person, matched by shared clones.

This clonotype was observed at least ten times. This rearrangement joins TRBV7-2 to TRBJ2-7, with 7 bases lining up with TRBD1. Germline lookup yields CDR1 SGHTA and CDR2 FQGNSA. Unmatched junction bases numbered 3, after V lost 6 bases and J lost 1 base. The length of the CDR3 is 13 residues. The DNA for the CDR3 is TGTGCCAGCAGGATACAGGGGTCCTACGAGCAGTACTTC. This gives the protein CASRIQGSYEQYF.

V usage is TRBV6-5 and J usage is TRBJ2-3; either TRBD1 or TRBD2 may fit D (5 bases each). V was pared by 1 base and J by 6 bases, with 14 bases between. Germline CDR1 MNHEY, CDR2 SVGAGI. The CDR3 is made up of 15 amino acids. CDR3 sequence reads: CASSYWGSARDTQYF. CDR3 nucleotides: TGTGCCAGCAGTTACTGGGGGTCAGCCCGGGATACGCAGTATTTT.

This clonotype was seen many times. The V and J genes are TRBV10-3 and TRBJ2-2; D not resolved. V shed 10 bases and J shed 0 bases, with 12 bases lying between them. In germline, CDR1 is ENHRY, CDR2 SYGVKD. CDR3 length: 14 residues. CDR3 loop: CATKKESNTGELFF. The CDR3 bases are TGTGCCACCAAGAAGGAATCGAACACCGGGGAGCTGTTTTTT.

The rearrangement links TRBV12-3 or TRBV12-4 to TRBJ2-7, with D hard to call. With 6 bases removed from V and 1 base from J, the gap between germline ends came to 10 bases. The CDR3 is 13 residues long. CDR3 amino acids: CASSVPGSYEQYF. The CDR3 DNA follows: TGTGCCAGCAGCGTCCCGGGTTCCTACGAGCAGTACTTC.

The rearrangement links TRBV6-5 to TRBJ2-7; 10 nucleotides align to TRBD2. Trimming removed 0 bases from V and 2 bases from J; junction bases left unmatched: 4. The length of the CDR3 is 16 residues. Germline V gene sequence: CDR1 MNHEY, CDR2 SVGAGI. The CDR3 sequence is CASSYSSSGSPYEQYF. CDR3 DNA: TGTGCCAGCAGTTACTCTTCTAGCGGGAGTCCCTACGAGCAGTACTTC.

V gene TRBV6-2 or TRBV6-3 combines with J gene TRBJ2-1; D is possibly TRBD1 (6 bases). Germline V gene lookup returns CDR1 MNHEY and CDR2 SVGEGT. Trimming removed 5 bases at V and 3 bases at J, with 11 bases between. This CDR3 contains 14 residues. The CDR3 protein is CASSGYRDYNEQFF. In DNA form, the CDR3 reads TGTGCCAGCAGTGGGTACAGGGACTACAATGAGCAGTTCTTC.

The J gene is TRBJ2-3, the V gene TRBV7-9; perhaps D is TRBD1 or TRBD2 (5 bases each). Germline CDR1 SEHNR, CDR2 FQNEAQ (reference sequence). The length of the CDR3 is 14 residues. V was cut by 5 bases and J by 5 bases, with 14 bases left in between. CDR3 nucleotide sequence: TGTGCCAGCAGCCGAGGGGTGCCGGGAGATACGCAGTATTTT. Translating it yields CASSRGVPGDTQYF.

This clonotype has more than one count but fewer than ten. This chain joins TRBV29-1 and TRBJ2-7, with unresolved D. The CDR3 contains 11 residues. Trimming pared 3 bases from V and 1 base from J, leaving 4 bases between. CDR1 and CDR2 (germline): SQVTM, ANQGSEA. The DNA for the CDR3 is TGCAGCGTTGAGGTGTCCTACGAGCAGTACTTC. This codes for CSVEVSYEQYF.

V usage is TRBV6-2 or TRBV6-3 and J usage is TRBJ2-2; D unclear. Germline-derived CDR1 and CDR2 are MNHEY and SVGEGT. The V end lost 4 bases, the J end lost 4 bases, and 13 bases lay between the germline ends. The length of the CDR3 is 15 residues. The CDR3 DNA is TGTGCCAGCAGTTCCCCTGACTTGCGCACCGGGGAGCTGTTTTTT. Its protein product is CASSSPDLRTGELFF.

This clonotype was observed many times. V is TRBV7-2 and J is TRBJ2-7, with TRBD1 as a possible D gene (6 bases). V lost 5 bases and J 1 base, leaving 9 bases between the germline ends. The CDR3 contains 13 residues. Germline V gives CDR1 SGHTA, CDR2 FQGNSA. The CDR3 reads CASSHRVSYEQYF. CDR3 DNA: TGTGCCAGCAGCCACAGGGTATCCTACGAGCAGTACTTC.

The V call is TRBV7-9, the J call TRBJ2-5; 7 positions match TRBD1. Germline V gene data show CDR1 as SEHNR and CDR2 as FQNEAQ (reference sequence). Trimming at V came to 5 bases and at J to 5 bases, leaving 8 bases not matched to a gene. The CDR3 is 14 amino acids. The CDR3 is CASSPGHRGETQYF. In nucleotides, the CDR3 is TGTGCCAGCAGCCCGGGCCACAGGGGTGAGACCCAGTACTTC. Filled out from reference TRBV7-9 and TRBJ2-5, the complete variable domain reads DTGVSQNPRHKITKRGQNVTFRCDPISEHNRLYWYRQTLGQGPEFLTYFQNEAQLEKSRLLSDRFSAERPKGSFSTLEIQRTEQGDSAMYLCASSPGHRGETQYFGPGTRLLVL.

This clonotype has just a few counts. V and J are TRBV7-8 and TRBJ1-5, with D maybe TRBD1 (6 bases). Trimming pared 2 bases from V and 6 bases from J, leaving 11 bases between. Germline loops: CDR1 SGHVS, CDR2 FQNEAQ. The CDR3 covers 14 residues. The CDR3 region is CASSLRRGAQPQHF. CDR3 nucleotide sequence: TGTGCCAGCAGCTTACGCCGGGGGGCTCAGCCCCAGCATTTT.

The CDR3 spells CASSLGRLHHVADTQYF. CDR3 bases: TGTGCCAGCAGTTTAGGTCGACTCCACCACGTAGCAGATACGCAGTATTTT. This sequence joins TRBV12-3 or TRBV12-4 and TRBJ2-3; D gene ambiguous. Trimming took off 1 base at V and 4 bases at J, with 18 bases between the two ends. The CDR3 consists of 17 residues.